This TCR beta chain appears in the sequencing data of a study of cytomegalovirus exposure and HLA in healthy donors. Assay used: immunoSEQ multiplex PCR; TCRdb lists only in-frame clones, some missing. The sample lists approximately 280,000 clones, roughly 85% occurring once. The CDR3 is made up of 13 amino acids. Germline V gives CDR1 MNHNY, CDR2 SVGAGI (reference sequence). The ends were cut back, 2 bases at V and 1 base at J, with 3 bases in the middle. This receptor was obtained from a woman aged 18-30 years in good health and CMV-seronegative. The V gene is TRBV6-6, the J gene TRBJ1-5; D is unresolved. The sequenced sample consisted of PBMCs. The CDR3, as DNA: TGTGCCAGCAGTTACGGCAGCAATCAGCCCCAGCATTTT. Protein: CASSYGSNQPQHF.